This T cell receptor beta chain was captured in a study of cytomegalovirus exposure and HLA in healthy donors. Findings and limits, study-wide: Because they were indistinguishable, some V segments, including TRBV6-2 and TRBV6-3, were excluded.

Comment on this clone: Antigen: not known.

V was shortened by 0 bases and J by 1 base, with 16 bases between the two germline ends. CDR3 size: 18 residues. The germline V gene has CDR1 SGHVS and CDR2 FQNEAQ. 60 Vbeta and 13 Jbeta primers were used in PCR. The protocol was immunoSEQ multiplex PCR, while the TCRdb copy is restricted to in-frame clones and leaves out a portion. Its table lists tens of thousands of clones. The clonotype comes from a man between 60 and 75 years old in good health and CMV-seropositive. The sequenced sample was PBMCs. The J gene is TRBJ1-3, the V gene TRBV7-8; no clear D. The DNA for the CDR3 is TGTGCCAGCAGCTTAGCGCGGGTGGGAAGGGTATCTGGAAACACCATATATTTT. Protein product: CASSLARVGRVSGNTIYF.